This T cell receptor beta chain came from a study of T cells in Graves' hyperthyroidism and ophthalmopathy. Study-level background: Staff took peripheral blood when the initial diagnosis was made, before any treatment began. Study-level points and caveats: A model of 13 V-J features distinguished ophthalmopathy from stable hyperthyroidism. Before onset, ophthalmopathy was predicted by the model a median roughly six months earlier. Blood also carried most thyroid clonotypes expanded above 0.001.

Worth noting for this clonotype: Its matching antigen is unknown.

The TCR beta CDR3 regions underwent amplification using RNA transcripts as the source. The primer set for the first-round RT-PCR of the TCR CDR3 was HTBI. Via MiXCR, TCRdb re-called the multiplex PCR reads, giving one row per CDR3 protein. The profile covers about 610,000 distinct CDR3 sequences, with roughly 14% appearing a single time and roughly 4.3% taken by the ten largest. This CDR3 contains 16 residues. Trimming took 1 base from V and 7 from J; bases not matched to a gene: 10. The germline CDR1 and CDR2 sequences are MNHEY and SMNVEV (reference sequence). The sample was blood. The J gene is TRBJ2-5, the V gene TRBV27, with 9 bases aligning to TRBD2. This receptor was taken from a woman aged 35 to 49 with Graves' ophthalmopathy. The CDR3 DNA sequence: TGTGCCAGCAGTTTATTGAGGGCGGGAGGGGACAGGACCCAGTACTTC. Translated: CASSLLRAGGDRTQYF.